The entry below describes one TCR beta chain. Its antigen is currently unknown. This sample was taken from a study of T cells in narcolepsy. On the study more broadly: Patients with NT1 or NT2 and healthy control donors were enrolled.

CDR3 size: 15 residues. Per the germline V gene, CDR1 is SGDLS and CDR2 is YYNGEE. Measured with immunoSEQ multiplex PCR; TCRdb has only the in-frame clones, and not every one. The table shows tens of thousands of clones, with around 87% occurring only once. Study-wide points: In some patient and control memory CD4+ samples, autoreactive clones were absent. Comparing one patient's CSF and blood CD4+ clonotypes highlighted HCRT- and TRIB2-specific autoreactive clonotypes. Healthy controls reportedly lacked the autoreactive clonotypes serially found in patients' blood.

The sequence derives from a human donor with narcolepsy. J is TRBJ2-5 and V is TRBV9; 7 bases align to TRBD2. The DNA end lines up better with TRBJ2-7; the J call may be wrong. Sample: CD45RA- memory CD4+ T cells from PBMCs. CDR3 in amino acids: CASSVGAGLGNEQYF. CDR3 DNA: TGTGCCAGCAGCGTAGGAGCGGGGCTGGGCAACGAGCAGTACTTC.